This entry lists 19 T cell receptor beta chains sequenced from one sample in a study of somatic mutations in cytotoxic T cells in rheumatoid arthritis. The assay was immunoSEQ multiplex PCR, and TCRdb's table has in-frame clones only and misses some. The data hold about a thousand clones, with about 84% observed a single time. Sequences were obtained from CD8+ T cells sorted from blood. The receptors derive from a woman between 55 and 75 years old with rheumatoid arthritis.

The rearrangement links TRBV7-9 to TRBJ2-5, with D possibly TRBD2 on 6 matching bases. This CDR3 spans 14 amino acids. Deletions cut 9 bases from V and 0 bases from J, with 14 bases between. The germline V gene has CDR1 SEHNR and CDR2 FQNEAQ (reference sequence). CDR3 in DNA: TGTGCCAGTCGAGCGGAGGGGTACCAAGAGACCCAGTACTTC. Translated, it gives CASRAEGYQETQYF. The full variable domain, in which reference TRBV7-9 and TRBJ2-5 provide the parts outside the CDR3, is DTGVSQNPRHKITKRGQNVTFRCDPISEHNRLYWYRQTLGQGPEFLTYFQNEAQLEKSRLLSDRFSAERPKGSFSTLEIQRTEQGDSAMYLCASRAEGYQETQYFGPGTRLLVL.

Written as DNA, the CDR3 is TGCGCCAGCAGCTTGGACGGAGGAGTAGGTACCGGGGAGCTGTTTTTT. As protein: CASSLDGGVGTGELFF. The V gene is TRBV5-1, the J gene TRBJ2-2; a possible D gene is TRBD2 (5 bases). Germline V gene data show CDR1 as SGHRS and CDR2 as YFSETQ. V was trimmed by 0 bases and J by 5 bases, leaving 14 bases between them. The CDR3 has 16 residues.

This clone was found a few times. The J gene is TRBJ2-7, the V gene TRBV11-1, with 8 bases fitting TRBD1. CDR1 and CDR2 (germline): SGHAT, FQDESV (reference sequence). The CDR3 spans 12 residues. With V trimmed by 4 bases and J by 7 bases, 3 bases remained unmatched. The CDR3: CASSYRTGEQYF. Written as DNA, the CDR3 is TGTGCCAGCAGCTACCGGACAGGGGAGCAGTACTTC.

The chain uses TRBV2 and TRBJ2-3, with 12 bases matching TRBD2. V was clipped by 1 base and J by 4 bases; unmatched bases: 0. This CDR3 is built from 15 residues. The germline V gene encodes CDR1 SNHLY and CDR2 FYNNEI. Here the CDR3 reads CASSEGLAGADTQYF. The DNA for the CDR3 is TGTGCCAGCAGTGAAGGACTAGCGGGGGCAGATACGCAGTATTTT.

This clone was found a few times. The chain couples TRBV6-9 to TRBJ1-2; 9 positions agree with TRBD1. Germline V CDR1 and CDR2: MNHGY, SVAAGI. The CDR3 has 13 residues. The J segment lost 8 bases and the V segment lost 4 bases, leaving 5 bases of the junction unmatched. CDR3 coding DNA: TGTGCCAGCAGTTCGACAGGGGGTTCGGGCTACACCTTC. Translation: CASSSTGGSGYTF.

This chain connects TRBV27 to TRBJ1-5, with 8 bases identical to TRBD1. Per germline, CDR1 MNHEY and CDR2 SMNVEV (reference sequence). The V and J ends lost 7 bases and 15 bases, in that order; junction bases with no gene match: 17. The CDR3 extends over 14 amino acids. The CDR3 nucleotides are TGTGCCAGCACCACGAGACAGGGGCCGAGGGAATTGCATTTT. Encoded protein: CASTTRQGPRELHF.

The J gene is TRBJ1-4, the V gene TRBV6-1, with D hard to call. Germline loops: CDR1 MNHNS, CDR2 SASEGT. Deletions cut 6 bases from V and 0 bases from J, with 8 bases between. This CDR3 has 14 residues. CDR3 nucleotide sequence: TGTGCCAGCAGATTACAGACAACTAATGAAAAACTGTTTTTT. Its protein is CASRLQTTNEKLFF.

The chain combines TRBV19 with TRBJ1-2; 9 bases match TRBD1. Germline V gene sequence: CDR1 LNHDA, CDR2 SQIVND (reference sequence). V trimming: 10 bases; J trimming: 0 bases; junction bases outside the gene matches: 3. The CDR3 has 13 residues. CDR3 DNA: TGTGCCATCTACAGGGGGCCTAACTATGGCTACACCTTC. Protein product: CAIYRGPNYGYTF.

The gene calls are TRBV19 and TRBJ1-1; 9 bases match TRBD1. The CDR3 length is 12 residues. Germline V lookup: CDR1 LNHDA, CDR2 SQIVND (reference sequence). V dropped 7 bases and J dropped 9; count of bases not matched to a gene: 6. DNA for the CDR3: TGTGCCAGTACGACGGGACAGGGACAAGCTTTCTTT. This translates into CASTTGQGQAFF.

The chain's CDR3 is CASSTPGGGPELGYEQYF. CDR3 nucleotide sequence: TGTGCCAGCAGCACCCCGGGCGGGGGGCCCGAACTGGGATACGAGCAGTACTTC. V is TRBV9 and J is TRBJ2-7, with 8 bases that match TRBD2. The V gene end was trimmed by 4 bases and the J gene end by 4 bases; junction bases not matched to a gene: 19. The CDR3 loop spans 18 amino acids. Germline loops: CDR1 SGDLS, CDR2 YYNGEE.

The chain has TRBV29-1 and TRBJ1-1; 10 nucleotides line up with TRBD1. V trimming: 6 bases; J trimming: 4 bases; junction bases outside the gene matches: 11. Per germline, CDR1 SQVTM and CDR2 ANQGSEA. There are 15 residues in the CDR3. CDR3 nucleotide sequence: TGCAGCGTCGGGCGGGACAGGGGTTGGATCACTGAAGCTTTCTTT. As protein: CSVGRDRGWITEAFF.

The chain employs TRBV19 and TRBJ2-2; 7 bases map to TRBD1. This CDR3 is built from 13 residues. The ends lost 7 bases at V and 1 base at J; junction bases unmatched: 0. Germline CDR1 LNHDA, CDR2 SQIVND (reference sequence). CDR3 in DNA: TGTGCCAGTAACAGGGGGAACACCGGGGAGCTGTTTTTT. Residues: CASNRGNTGELFF.

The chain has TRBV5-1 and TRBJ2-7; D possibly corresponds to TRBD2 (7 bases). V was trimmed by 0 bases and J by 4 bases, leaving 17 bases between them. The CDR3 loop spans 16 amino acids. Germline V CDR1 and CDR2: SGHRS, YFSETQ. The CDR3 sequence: CASSLGRQGGGYEQYF. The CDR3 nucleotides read TGCGCCAGCAGCTTGGGCAGGCAGGGAGGGGGATACGAGCAGTACTTC. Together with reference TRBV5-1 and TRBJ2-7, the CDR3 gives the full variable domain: KAGVTQTPRYLIKTRGQQVTLSCSPISGHRSVSWYQQTPGQGLQFLFEYFSETQRNKGNFPGRFSGRQFSNSRSEMNVSTLELGDSALYLCASSLGRQGGGYEQYFGPGTRLTVT.

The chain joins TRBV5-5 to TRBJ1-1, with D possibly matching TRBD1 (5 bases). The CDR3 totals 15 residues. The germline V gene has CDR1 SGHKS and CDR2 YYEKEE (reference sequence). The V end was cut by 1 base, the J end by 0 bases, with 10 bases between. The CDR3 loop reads CASSLRGSMNTEAFF. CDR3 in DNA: TGTGCCAGCAGCTTGAGGGGCAGTATGAACACTGAAGCTTTCTTT.

This chain's CDR3 is CASSSGQGYYGYTF. In DNA, the CDR3 is TGTGCCAGCAGCTCGGGACAGGGGTACTATGGCTACACCTTC. V usage is TRBV7-9 and J usage is TRBJ1-2; 10 bases align to TRBD1. The germline V gene encodes CDR1 SEHNR and CDR2 FQNEAQ (reference sequence). Trimming took 4 bases from V and 3 from J; bases not matched to a gene: 2. This CDR3 is built from 14 residues.

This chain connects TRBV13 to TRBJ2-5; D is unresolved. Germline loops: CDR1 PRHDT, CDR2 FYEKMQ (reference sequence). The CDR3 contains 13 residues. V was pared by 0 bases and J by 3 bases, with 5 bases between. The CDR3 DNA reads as TGTGCCAGCAGCTTAGGCGCAGAAGAGACCCAGTACTTC. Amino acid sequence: CASSLGAEETQYF. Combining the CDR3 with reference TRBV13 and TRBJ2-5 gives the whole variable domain AAGVIQSPRHLIKEKRETATLKCYPIPRHDTVYWYQQGPGQDPQFLISFYEKMQSDKGSIPDRFSAQQFSDYHSELNMSSLELGDSALYFCASSLGAEETQYFGPGTRLLVL.

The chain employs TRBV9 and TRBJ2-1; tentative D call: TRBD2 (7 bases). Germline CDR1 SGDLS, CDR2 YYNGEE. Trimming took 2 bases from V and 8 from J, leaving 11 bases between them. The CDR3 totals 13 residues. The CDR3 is CASSVRGGDEQFF. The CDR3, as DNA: TGTGCCAGCAGCGTCCGAGGGGGGGATGAGCAGTTCTTC.

This CDR3 is CASSPGQGAYEQYF. The CDR3 region has the DNA TGTGCCAGCAGCCCCGGACAGGGGGCTTACGAGCAGTACTTC. V gene TRBV11-2 combines with J gene TRBJ2-7; 11 nucleotides match TRBD1. V gave up 5 bases and J gave up 4 bases; unmatched junction bases: 4. CDR1 is SGHAT, CDR2 FQNNGV, per germline. CDR3 length: 14 amino acids. Using reference TRBV11-2 and TRBJ2-7 for the parts outside the CDR3, the full variable domain is EAGVAQSPRYKIIEKRQSVAFWCNPISGHATLYWYQQILGQGPKLLIQFQNNGVVDDSQLPKDRFSAERLKGVDSTLKIQPAKLEDSAVYLCASSPGQGAYEQYFGPGTRLTVT.

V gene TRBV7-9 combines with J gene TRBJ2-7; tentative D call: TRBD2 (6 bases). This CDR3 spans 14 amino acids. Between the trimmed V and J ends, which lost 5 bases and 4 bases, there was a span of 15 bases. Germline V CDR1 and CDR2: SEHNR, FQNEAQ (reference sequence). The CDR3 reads CASSPGRGIYEQYF. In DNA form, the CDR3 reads TGTGCCAGCAGCCCAGGTCGGGGGATATACGAGCAGTACTTC.